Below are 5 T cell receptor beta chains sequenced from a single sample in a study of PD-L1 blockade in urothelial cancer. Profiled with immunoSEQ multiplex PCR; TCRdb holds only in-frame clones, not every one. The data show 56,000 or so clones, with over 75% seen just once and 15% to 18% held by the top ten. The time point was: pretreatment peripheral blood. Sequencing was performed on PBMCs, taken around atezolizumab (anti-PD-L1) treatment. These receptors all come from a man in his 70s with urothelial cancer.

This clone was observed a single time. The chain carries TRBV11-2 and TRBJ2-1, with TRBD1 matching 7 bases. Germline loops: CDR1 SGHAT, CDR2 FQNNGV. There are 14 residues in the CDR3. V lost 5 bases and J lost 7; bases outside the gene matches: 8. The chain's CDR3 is CASSAPRRGNEQFF. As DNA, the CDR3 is TGTGCCAGCAGCGCACCGCGCAGGGGGAATGAGCAGTTCTTC. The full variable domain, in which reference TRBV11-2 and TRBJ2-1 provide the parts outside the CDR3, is EAGVAQSPRYKIIEKRQSVAFWCNPISGHATLYWYQQILGQGPKLLIQFQNNGVVDDSQLPKDRFSAERLKGVDSTLKIQPAKLEDSAVYLCASSAPRRGNEQFFGPGTRLTVL.

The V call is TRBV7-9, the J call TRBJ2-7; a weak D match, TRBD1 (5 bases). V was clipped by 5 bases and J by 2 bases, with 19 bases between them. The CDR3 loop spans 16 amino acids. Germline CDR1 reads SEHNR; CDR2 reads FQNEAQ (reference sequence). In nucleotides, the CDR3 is TGTGCCAGCAGCCATACCCCAGGGTACCGGACCTACGAGCAGTACTTC. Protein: CASSHTPGYRTYEQYF.

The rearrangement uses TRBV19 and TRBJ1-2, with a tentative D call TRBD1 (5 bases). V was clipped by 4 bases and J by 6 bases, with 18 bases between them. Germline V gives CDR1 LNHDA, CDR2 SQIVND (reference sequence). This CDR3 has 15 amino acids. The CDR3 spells CASSRGQGFLDGYTF. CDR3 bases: TGTGCCAGTAGTAGGGGCCAGGGATTCCTAGATGGCTACACCTTC.

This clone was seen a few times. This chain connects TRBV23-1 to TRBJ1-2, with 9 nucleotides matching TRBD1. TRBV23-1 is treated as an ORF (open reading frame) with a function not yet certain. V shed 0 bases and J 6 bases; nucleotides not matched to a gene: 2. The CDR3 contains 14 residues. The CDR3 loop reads CASSQSGTGHGYTF. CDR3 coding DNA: TGCGCCAGCAGTCAATCAGGGACAGGGCATGGCTACACCTTC.

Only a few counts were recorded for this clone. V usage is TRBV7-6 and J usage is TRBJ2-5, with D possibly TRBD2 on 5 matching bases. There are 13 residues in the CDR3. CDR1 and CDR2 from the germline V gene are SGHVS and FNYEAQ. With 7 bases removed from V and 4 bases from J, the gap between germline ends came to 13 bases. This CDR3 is CASKDLPGETQYF. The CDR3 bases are TGTGCCAGCAAGGACTTACCTGGAGAGACCCAGTACTTC.